Shown below are 9 T cell receptor beta chains from a single sample sequenced in a study of monozygotic twins with inflammatory bowel disease. TCRdb reprocessed the 5' RACE reads, with one entry per CDR3 protein and no DNA. In all, the sample yields 190,000 or so distinct CDR3 sequences. Material for sequencing was blood. These TCRs come from a human donor with ulcerative colitis or Crohn's disease, or a healthy co-twin of an affected twin (not recorded which).

The chain combines TRBV7-8 with TRBJ1-5. The V gene's germline CDR1 is SGHVS and CDR2 FQNEAQ. This CDR3 region has 15 residues. CDR3 sequence: CASRPTIWDNQPQHF. The full variable domain, rest sourced from reference TRBV7-8 and TRBJ1-5, is GAGVSQSPRYKVAKRGQDVALRCDPISGHVSLFWYQQALGQGPEFLTYFQNEAQLDKSGLPSDRFFAERPEGSVSTLKIQRTQQEDSAVYLCASRPTIWDNQPQHFGDGTRLSIL.

The CDR3 sequence: CSARVPGKTNSPLHF. The V call is TRBV20-1, the J call TRBJ1-6; TCRdb indicates TRBD1, and absent DNA this call remains unverified. The CDR3 is 15 residues long. The germline gives CDR1 DFQATT, CDR2 SNEGSKA (reference sequence).

CDR3 sequence reads: CASSLVGPAEAFF. V gene TRBV7-6 combines with J gene TRBJ1-1. This CDR3 has 13 amino acids. CDR1 is SGHVS, CDR2 FNYEAQ, per germline.

This sequence joins TRBV7-8 and TRBJ1-4; without DNA, the TCRdb call of TRBD1 cannot be checked. The CDR3 runs 16 residues. Germline CDR1 and CDR2: SGHVS and FQNEAQ. The CDR3 sequence is CASSFARTATNEKLFF.

Here the CDR3 reads CASSQYSTYEQYF. This chain links TRBV3-1 with TRBJ2-7. The CDR3 is made up of 13 amino acids. The germline V gene encodes CDR1 LGHDT and CDR2 YNNKEL (reference sequence).

V and J are TRBV4-2 and TRBJ2-5; the D call of TRBD2 rests on TCRdb alone, since no DNA is present to check it. CDR1 LGHNA and CDR2 YNFKEQ come from the germline V gene. CDR3 length equals 15 residues. The CDR3 region is CASSQDLTSVKTQYF.

The V gene is TRBV7-8, the J gene TRBJ1-2. In germline, CDR1 is SGHVS, CDR2 FQNEAQ. This CDR3 comprises 13 residues. The CDR3: CASSLDRFGGYTF.

The V call is TRBV12-3 or TRBV12-4, the J call TRBJ1-1. This CDR3 has 13 amino acids. CDR3 sequence reads: CASSLGLNSEAFF.

CDR3 region: CASSLGDNEKLFF. The V call is TRBV12-3 or TRBV12-4, the J call TRBJ1-4. The CDR3 loop spans 13 amino acids.